This is a list of T cell receptor beta chains from one sample in a study of monozygotic twins with inflammatory bowel disease. TCRdb reprocessed the 5' RACE reads; each CDR3 protein has one entry and no DNA is given. This sample's table reports 330,000 or so distinct CDR3 sequences. The sequenced sample consisted of blood. The receptors derive from a human donor with ulcerative colitis or Crohn's disease, or a healthy co-twin of an affected twin (not recorded which). CDR3s include the opening cysteine and the closing phenylalanine or tryptophan. Each record gives: J gene, V gene, CDR3 protein.

>TRBJ1-1|TRBV5-1
CASSFKTAGKNTEAFF
>TRBJ1-2|TRBV5-1
CASSPGGPLYGYTF
>TRBJ2-3|TRBV5-1
CASSRTLAENTQYF
>TRBJ1-5|TRBV5-1
CASSTDGTPNQPQHF
>TRBJ1-3|TRBV7-2
CASSLAPSGNTIYF
>TRBJ2-1|TRBV29-1
CSVTSGRVDEQFF
>TRBJ1-1|TRBV5-1
CASSRTTGGDSEAFF
>TRBJ2-5|TRBV27
CASSRGRRLETQYF
>TRBJ2-7|TRBV4-1
CASSPHASAPFYEQYF
>TRBJ2-3|TRBV7-9
CASSPSRDTQYF
>TRBJ2-2|TRBV10-3
CAISESSLVTGELFF
>TRBJ2-3|TRBV12-3/TRBV12-4
CASSLLGGEADTQYF
>TRBJ2-1|TRBV5-1
CASSLARLAVYNEQFF
>TRBJ2-2|TRBV20-1
CSATGGLSGELFF
>TRBJ2-7|TRBV20-1
CSASGSGRDASYEQYF
>TRBJ2-1|TRBV10-3
CAISDSKLQFF
>TRBJ2-1|TRBV4-1
CASSQDKRGPEQFF
>TRBJ1-4|TRBV28
CASSPAYEKLFF
>TRBJ2-3|TRBV7-9
CASSDPGSESDTQYF
>TRBJ2-1|TRBV5-1
CASSERDGALDEQFF
>TRBJ2-1|TRBV6-2/TRBV6-3
CASKTSEALYNEQFF
>TRBJ2-1|TRBV7-8
CASRMRETTYNEQFF
>TRBJ2-1|TRBV7-2
CASSLDSFNEQFF
>TRBJ1-2|TRBV20-1
CSAARQEEGIYGYTF
>TRBJ1-2|TRBV20-1
CSARDVTSQNYGYTF
>TRBJ2-1|TRBV6-2/TRBV6-3
CASSYVSGGARFEQFF
>TRBJ2-3|TRBV10-2
CASREASTDTQYF
>TRBJ2-1|TRBV4-1
CASSQEGLAGGQQFF
>TRBJ2-1|TRBV4-3
CASSQDVGPTLNEQFF
>TRBJ1-2|TRBV29-1
CSVDRSSYGYTF
>TRBJ2-1|TRBV20-1
CSARDPPTGGFEQFF
>TRBJ1-6|TRBV12-3/TRBV12-4
CASSLGGRGADPRILHF
>TRBJ1-4|TRBV6-4
CASSETGFNEKLFF
>TRBJ1-5|TRBV6-1
CASRDSHSNQPQHF
>TRBJ2-3|TRBV29-1
CSVEETGWFPDTQYF
>TRBJ2-3|TRBV5-1
CASRSELGVDTQYF
>TRBJ2-1|TRBV12-3/TRBV12-4
CASKSLQAPVHEQFF
>TRBJ2-7|TRBV7-8
CASSARGGIDEQYF
>TRBJ2-1|TRBV20-1
CSARVPGLIYNEQFF
>TRBJ1-2|TRBV25-1
CASSATGGGGGYTF
>TRBJ2-1|TRBV14
CASSQGLRVGVNEQFF
>TRBJ1-3|TRBV5-1
CASRGSGSGNTIYF
>TRBJ2-7|TRBV3-1
CASSWARGGEQYF
>TRBJ1-6|TRBV12-3/TRBV12-4
CASSLFWGNVGQPLHF